These 11 T cell receptor beta chains share one sample of origin, sequenced in a study of glioma-infiltrating T cells after dendritic cell vaccination. Libraries were prepared by immunoSEQ multiplex PCR; TCRdb keeps only in-frame clonotypes and omits some of them. The sample has about 82,000 clones; 75% to 90% are singletons. Time point described: after dendritic cell vaccination, including at tumor progression/relapse. Specimen: blood, collected after dendritic cell vaccination. These receptors came from a human donor with glioblastoma.

CDR3 nucleotides: TGTGCCAGCAGCTTCAGCAGCAAAGAGGGAGGGGAGCTGTTTTTT. It yields the protein CASSFSSKEGGELFF. The genes are TRBV21-1 and TRBJ2-2; the D call of TRBD2 is as the table states it, not checked on the DNA. TRBV21-1 represents a pseudogene. The CDR3 has 15 residues.

This clone was counted between two and nine times. The chain recombines TRBV6-6 with TRBJ1-4, with a possible D match to TRBD1 (6 bases). Germline V CDR1 and CDR2: MNHNY, SVGAGI (reference sequence). The length of the CDR3 is 14 residues. V was pared by 6 bases and J by 8 bases, with 16 bases between. The CDR3, as DNA: TGTGCCAGCAGCCCTGGGGGGGCGAGGGAAAAACTGTTTTTT. This codes for CASSPGGAREKLFF.

The genes are TRBV7-8 and TRBJ2-7; no reliable D call. V gave up 1 base and J gave up 4 bases, with 14 bases separating them. This CDR3 region has 15 residues. Per the germline V gene, CDR1 is SGHVS and CDR2 is FQNEAQ. The CDR3: CASSLGGAAAYEQYF. The CDR3, as DNA: TGTGCCAGCAGCTTAGGCGGTGCTGCGGCGTACGAGCAGTACTTC. Combining the CDR3 with reference TRBV7-8 and TRBJ2-7 gives the whole variable domain GAGVSQSPRYKVAKRGQDVALRCDPISGHVSLFWYQQALGQGPEFLTYFQNEAQLDKSGLPSDRFFAERPEGSVSTLKIQRTQQEDSAVYLCASSLGGAAAYEQYFGPGTRLTVT.

The rearrangement links TRBV9 to TRBJ1-2; 7 bases are shared with TRBD1. The CDR3 sequence is 12 residues long. Germline CDR1 is SGDLS and CDR2 is YYNGEE. The trim removed 3 bases at V and 7 bases at J, leaving 3 bases unmatched. The CDR3 nucleotides read TGTGCCAGCAGCGGATACAGGGGTGGCTACACCTTC. Its translation: CASSGYRGGYTF.

The chain uses TRBV15 and TRBJ1-2; 9 bases line up with TRBD1. CDR1 and CDR2 from the germline V gene are LNHNV and YYDKDF (reference sequence). The J segment lost 8 bases and the V segment lost 5 bases, leaving 6 bases of the junction unmatched. The CDR3 length is 13 residues. The CDR3 is CATSEQGARGYTF. CDR3 DNA: TGTGCCACCAGCGAACAGGGGGCGCGGGGCTACACCTTC.

This chain joins TRBV7-8 and TRBJ1-1, with unresolved D. The CDR3 consists of 22 residues. V was pared by 7 bases and J by 3 bases, with 39 bases between. The V gene's germline CDR1 is SGHVS and CDR2 FQNEAQ. Written as DNA, the CDR3 is TGTGCCAGCAACCTCCTTGAAAGAAGTAGAGTCTTTCTTACGGCGAGGGACACTGAAGCTTTCTTT. Its translation: CASNLLERSRVFLTARDTEAFF. The variable domain in full, with the rest retrieved from reference TRBV7-8 and TRBJ1-1, is GAGVSQSPRYKVAKRGQDVALRCDPISGHVSLFWYQQALGQGPEFLTYFQNEAQLDKSGLPSDRFFAERPEGSVSTLKIQRTQQEDSAVYLCASNLLERSRVFLTARDTEAFFGQGTRLTVV.

The chain couples TRBV9 to TRBJ2-1; no definite D call. V shed 1 base and J shed 4 bases, with 12 bases lying between them. There are 15 residues in the CDR3. Germline CDR1 is SGDLS and CDR2 is YYNGEE. The CDR3 region is CASSVFGQLYNEQFF. The CDR3 region has the DNA TGTGCCAGCAGCGTATTTGGGCAGCTATACAATGAGCAGTTCTTC.

This chain's CDR3 is CASSLTPPRITTGASSPLHF. In DNA form, the CDR3 reads TGTGCCAGCAGTTTAACCCCCCCAAGAATCACGACAGGGGCGAGTTCACCCCTCCACTTT. The chain is built from TRBV27 and TRBJ1-6; 8 bases fit TRBD1. This CDR3 has 20 amino acids. V was clipped by 2 bases and J by 9 bases; unmatched bases: 21. Per the germline V gene, CDR1 is MNHEY and CDR2 is SMNVEV (reference sequence).

This sequence joins TRBV15 and TRBJ2-1; TRBD2 matches at 8 bases. V lost 3 bases to trimming and J lost 6 bases; unmatched junction nucleotides: 10. Germline V CDR1 and CDR2: LNHNV, YYDKDF (reference sequence). The CDR3 sequence is 16 residues long. This CDR3 reads CATSSKRGPPFNEQFF. CDR3 bases: TGTGCCACCAGCAGCAAGCGGGGGCCTCCCTTCAATGAGCAGTTCTTC.

The chain joins TRBV6-5 to TRBJ1-5, with D maybe TRBD1 (6 bases). Germline CDR1 MNHEY, CDR2 SVGAGI. CDR3 length: 14 amino acids. Between the trimmed V and J ends, which lost 2 bases and 4 bases, there was a span of 9 bases. The CDR3 sequence is CASSYGQGNQPQHF. The CDR3 DNA follows: TGTGCCAGCAGTTACGGGCAGGGGAATCAGCCCCAGCATTTT.

CDR3 DNA: TGCGCCAGCAGCCCCTCGCAGGGAATGAGCAATCAGCCCCAGCATTTT. Translation: CASSPSQGMSNQPQHF. The chain is built from TRBV4-1 and TRBJ1-5; possibly TRBD1 for D (5 bases). The V end lost 4 bases, the J end lost 1 base, and 14 bases lay between the germline ends. The CDR3 contains 16 residues. The germline gives CDR1 MGHRA, CDR2 YSYEKL.